This TCR beta chain emerged from a study of control samples from healthy donors and cancer patients. Clones were read by immunoSEQ multiplex PCR, and TCRdb kept only the in-frame ones, dropping some. The sample has 100,000 to 150,000 clones; approximately 92% are singletons. The receptor was derived from a man older than 75 with head and neck cancer. The sequenced material came from PBMCs.

Here the CDR3 reads CAWRRDREAFF. For the CDR3, the DNA is TGTGCCTGGAGGAGAGACAGGGAGGCTTTCTTT. The rearrangement joins TRBV30 to TRBJ1-1; 7 bases are shared with TRBD1. Germline V gives CDR1 GTSNPN, CDR2 SVGIG (reference sequence). The CDR3 is 11 amino acids. V trimming: 3 bases; J trimming: 11 bases; junction bases outside the gene matches: 6.